This record covers a single T cell receptor beta chain. This sample is part of a study of shared clonotypes between healthy human individuals. The CDR3 contains 12 residues. Germline V gives CDR1 SGHAT, CDR2 FQDESV (reference sequence). The V end lost 8 bases, the J end lost 0 bases, and 5 bases lay between the germline ends. Assay used: immunoSEQ multiplex PCR; TCRdb lists only in-frame clones, some missing. The sample consists of 530,000 or so clones, 75% to 80% of them appearing once. This TCR derives from a woman aged 40 to 50 in good health. Some clones in this sample may be carry-over from other donors' samples. The chain recombines TRBV11-1 with TRBJ1-3; D is unresolved. The sequencing input was PBMCs. The DNA for the CDR3 is TGTGCCAGCGCCTCCTCTGGAAACACCATATATTTT. Protein: CASASSGNTIYF.